The 21 T cell receptor beta chains reported below all come from one sample, sequenced in a study of fetal regulatory T cell absence and autoimmunity. Data came from immunoSEQ multiplex PCR; TCRdb stores just in-frame clones and leaves some out. The data hold 95,000 or so clones, with 60% to 80% observed a single time. Sequencing was carried out using pancreas tissue. The origin of the receptors is a male donor with IPEX syndrome.

This clone was seen once. The chain has TRBV10-3 and TRBJ1-1; D gene uncertain. Trimming left V 1 base short and J 1 base short, with 4 bases between. Per the germline V gene, CDR1 is ENHRY and CDR2 is SYGVKD. The CDR3 consists of 13 residues. This CDR3 is CAISELGNTEAFF. In DNA, the CDR3 is TGTGCCATCAGTGAGTTAGGGAACACTGAAGCTTTCTTT.

The chain couples TRBV7-2 to TRBJ1-2; TRBD1 aligns across 7 bases. CDR1 is SGHTA and CDR2 is FQGNSA in the germline V gene. The CDR3 totals 15 residues. Trimming removed 4 bases from V and 2 bases from J; junction bases left unmatched: 7. CDR3 sequence reads: CASSWKGAENYGYTF. CDR3 sequence (DNA): TGTGCCAGCAGCTGGAAGGGGGCGGAGAACTATGGCTACACCTTC.

Comments on this clone: Other DNA sequences in this sample translate to the same CDR3. Here the CDR3 DNA reads TGTGCCAGCAGTGAGGGACAGGGGTACTACTACGAGCAGTACTTC. Its protein is CASSEGQGYYYEQYF. The chain employs TRBV2 and TRBJ2-7; 10 nucleotides align to TRBD1. Germline CDR1 reads SNHLY; CDR2 reads FYNNEI. After removal of 3 bases from V and 3 bases from J, the junction contained 5 bases not matched to a gene. The CDR3 is 15 residues long.

The genes are TRBV4-3 and TRBJ1-5, with a weak D call TRBD1 (6 bases). CDR1 and CDR2 (germline): LGHNA, YSLEER. This CDR3 contains 15 residues. Trimming removed 2 bases from V and 7 bases from J, with 15 bases in between. For the CDR3, the DNA is TGCGCCAGCAGCCAAATTACAGGGTTTGGCCAGCCCCAGCATTTT. This gives the protein CASSQITGFGQPQHF.

The chain joins TRBV5-1 to TRBJ1-1; TRBD1 is a possible D gene (5 bases). CDR1 is SGHRS and CDR2 is YFSETQ in the germline V gene. This CDR3 is built from 14 residues. V dropped 4 bases and J dropped 7 bases, with 17 bases sitting between them. The CDR3 DNA sequence: TGCGCCAGCAGCGCAGTTAGGGGAGGAGGTGAAGCTTTCTTT. It translates to CASSAVRGGGEAFF. Drawing the rest from reference TRBV5-1 and TRBJ1-1, the complete variable domain is KAGVTQTPRYLIKTRGQQVTLSCSPISGHRSVSWYQQTPGQGLQFLFEYFSETQRNKGNFPGRFSGRQFSNSRSEMNVSTLELGDSALYLCASSAVRGGGEAFFGQGTRLTVV.

The CDR3 is CASSTQWRRGNGYTF. The CDR3 DNA sequence: TGCGCCAGCAGCACCCAATGGCGGAGGGGGAATGGCTACACCTTC. The V and J genes are TRBV4-1 and TRBJ1-2, with TRBD1 as a possible D gene (6 bases). V lost 5 bases and J lost 6, with 19 bases in between. Germline V gene sequence: CDR1 MGHRA, CDR2 YSYEKL. The CDR3 has 15 residues.

V gene TRBV28 combines with J gene TRBJ1-1, with D possibly being TRBD1 (5 bases). The CDR3 length is 16 residues. The germline CDR1 and CDR2 sequences are MDHEN and SYDVKM. The V end lost 6 bases, the J end lost 0 bases, and 17 bases lay between the germline ends. CDR3 protein: CASSPLDTPMNTEAFF. For the CDR3, the DNA is TGTGCCAGCAGCCCCCTGGACACCCCCATGAACACTGAAGCTTTCTTT.

This clone was observed a handful of times. This chain joins TRBV19 and TRBJ2-5, with 10 bases matching TRBD1. V shed 7 bases, J shed 1 base, and the junction held 6 bases outside the gene matches. The CDR3 contains 15 residues. CDR1 LNHDA and CDR2 SQIVND come from the germline V gene (reference sequence). CDR3 DNA sequence: TGTGCCAGTACCCCCCGGACAGGGGGCCAAGAGACCCAGTACTTC. It is translated as CASTPRTGGQETQYF. The full variable domain, its missing parts supplied by reference TRBV19 and TRBJ2-5, is DGGITQSPKYLFRKEGQNVTLSCEQNLNHDAMYWYRQDPGQGLRLIYYSQIVNDFQKGDIAEGYSVSREKKESFPLTVTSAQKNPTAFYLCASTPRTGGQETQYFGPGTRLLVL.

The chain couples TRBV7-2 to TRBJ2-7; the D gene is possibly TRBD1 (6 bases). CDR3 length: 14 amino acids. CDR1 is SGHTA, CDR2 FQGNSA, per germline. The germline V and J ends were trimmed by 5 bases and 0 bases, with 11 bases remaining between them. CDR3: CASSHRDNSYEQYF. The CDR3 coding sequence is TGTGCCAGCAGCCACCGGGACAACTCCTACGAGCAGTACTTC.

The V and J genes are TRBV12-2 and TRBJ2-5; TRBD1 is the table's D call, not checked against the DNA. TRBV12-2 is labeled a pseudogene. CDR3 length: 17 amino acids. CDR3 amino acids: CASRFVTGVDTKETQYF. The CDR3 region has the DNA TGTGCAAGTCGCTTTGTGACAGGGGTCGATACCAAAGAGACCCAGTACTTC.

The chain couples TRBV12-5 to TRBJ1-2; TRBD1 aligns across 8 bases. CDR3 length equals 14 residues. CDR1 is LGHNT, CDR2 FRNRAP, per germline. J was trimmed by 5 bases and V by 4 bases; bases with no gene match: 6. CDR3 nucleotide sequence: TGTGCTAGTGGTTGGGGACAGGTGATTTATGGCTACACCTTC. Translation: CASGWGQVIYGYTF. The variable domain in full, with the rest retrieved from reference TRBV12-5 and TRBJ1-2, is DARVTQTPRHKVTEMGQEVTMRCQPILGHNTVFWYRQTMMQGLELLAYFRNRAPLDDSGMPKDRFSAEMPDATLATLKIQPSEPRDSAVYFCASGWGQVIYGYTFGSGTRLTVV.

About this clone itself: The identical CDR3 is also encoded by other nucleotide sequences in the sample. This chain connects TRBV6-6 to TRBJ1-6, with TRBD1 matching over 7 bases. V shed 5 bases and J 3 bases; nucleotides not matched to a gene: 4. Germline CDR1 reads MNHNY; CDR2 reads SVGAGI (reference sequence). The length of the CDR3 is 15 residues. This CDR3 is CASSHDRVYNSPLHF. The CDR3 bases are TGTGCCAGCAGTCATGACAGGGTCTATAATTCACCCCTCCACTTT.

This chain joins TRBV5-1 and TRBJ2-5; D gene ambiguous. Germline V gene sequence: CDR1 SGHRS, CDR2 YFSETQ. V was pared by 2 bases and J by 5 bases, with 10 bases between. The CDR3 runs to 13 residues. The CDR3 loop reads CASSFQDRETQYF. The CDR3 nucleotides are TGCGCCAGCAGCTTTCAGGACCGGGAGACCCAGTACTTC.

The J gene is TRBJ1-3, the V gene TRBV6-6, with D possibly matching TRBD1 (5 bases). Trimming pared 9 bases from V and 0 bases from J, leaving 12 bases between. This CDR3 is 14 amino acids long. Germline V gene sequence: CDR1 MNHNY, CDR2 SVGAGI (reference sequence). CDR3 nucleotide sequence: TGTGCCAGTCAACTCCAGGGCTCTGGAAACACCATATATTTT. It yields the protein CASQLQGSGNTIYF.

The chain is built from TRBV5-1 and TRBJ1-4; D uncertain. V lost 0 bases to trimming and J lost 7 bases, with 4 bases between them. This CDR3 has 12 residues. The germline V gene encodes CDR1 SGHRS and CDR2 YFSETQ. The chain's CDR3 is CASSLGGEKLFF. The CDR3 coding sequence is TGCGCCAGCAGCTTGGGGGGTGAAAAACTGTTTTTT.

This clone was observed a single time. The chain has TRBV11-2 and TRBJ1-4; D is undetermined. Trimming shortened V by 4 bases and J by 8 bases, and 8 bases separated the two germline ends. The germline CDR1 and CDR2 sequences are SGHAT and FQNNGV. The CDR3 runs 12 residues. CDR3 sequence reads: CASSSGWEKLFF. The CDR3 DNA sequence: TGTGCCAGCAGCTCCGGATGGGAAAAACTGTTTTTT.

This clone came up a few times. The V gene is TRBV27, the J gene TRBJ1-2, with D tentatively TRBD1 (5 bases). Germline V gene data show CDR1 as MNHEY and CDR2 as SMNVEV (reference sequence). The CDR3 has 11 amino acids. The ends were cut back, 8 bases at V and 7 bases at J, with 11 bases in the middle. The CDR3 nucleotides are TGTGCCAGCGGACAATTTTTTGGCTACACCTTC. As protein: CASGQFFGYTF.

The V call is TRBV19, the J call TRBJ2-1, with 9 bases that match TRBD2. Germline lookup yields CDR1 LNHDA and CDR2 SQIVND (reference sequence). The CDR3 runs 15 residues. Germline trimming cut 5 bases from V and 4 bases from J; bases unmatched to any gene: 6. The CDR3 is CASSPPSGVYNEQFF. The CDR3 nucleotides are TGTGCCAGTAGTCCTCCTAGCGGGGTATACAATGAGCAGTTCTTC.

The chain is built from TRBV27 and TRBJ2-1; 8 bases align to TRBD2. The germline V gene encodes CDR1 MNHEY and CDR2 SMNVEV (reference sequence). V lost 5 bases and J lost 2; bases outside the gene matches: 11. This CDR3 region has 17 residues. CDR3 protein: CASSPRLAGTPYNEQFF. For the CDR3, the DNA is TGTGCCAGCAGTCCCCGTTTAGCGGGAACCCCCTACAATGAGCAGTTCTTC.

J is TRBJ1-2 and V is TRBV6-5, with D perhaps TRBD1 (6 bases). Trimming stripped 5 bases from V and 2 bases from J, with 9 bases between. In germline, CDR1 is MNHEY, CDR2 SVGAGI. CDR3 length: 13 amino acids. The DNA for the CDR3 is TGTGCCAGCAGTCTAGGGGGGAACTATGGCTACACCTTC. Its protein product is CASSLGGNYGYTF.

In this sample, this clone turned up a few times. The chain employs TRBV6-1 and TRBJ2-7; D is unclear. There are 11 residues in the CDR3. V was clipped by 4 bases and J by 2 bases, with 3 bases between them. Germline CDR1 reads MNHNS; CDR2 reads SASEGT. CDR3 DNA sequence: TGTGCCAGCAGTGTGCCCTACGAGCAGTACTTC. Protein product: CASSVPYEQYF.